The rows below give T cell receptor beta chains drawn from one sample of a study of blood T cell repertoires in COVID-19. TCRdb's table, derived via immunoSEQ multiplex PCR, lists solely in-frame clones and lacks some. The sample includes 95,000 to 150,000 clones, approximately 81% seen only once; the top ten take 3.9%. The sample consisted of peripheral blood. Receptors originate from a man in his sixties with acute or convalescent COVID-19. CDR3s include the opening cysteine and the closing phenylalanine or tryptophan. A D gene is named only where the DNA matches it firmly. The size field is filled for only some rows; it gives once, few, many or a size class.

d_gene,j_gene,abundance,v_gene,CDR3aa,CDR3nt
-,TRBJ2-1,once,TRBV28,CASVGPSPYNEQFF,TGTGCCAGCGTGGGGCCCAGCCCCTACAATGAGCAGTTCTTC
-,TRBJ2-7,-,TRBV6-5,CASTGEGYEQYF,TGTGCCAGCACAGGGGAAGGGTACGAGCAGTACTTC
-,TRBJ2-1,-,TRBV7-8,CASNPGGVSYNEQFF,TGTGCCAGCAACCCCGGAGGGGTATCCTACAATGAGCAGTTCTTC
-,TRBJ1-4,few,TRBV2,CASSPDRTTNEKLFF,TGTGCCAGCAGTCCCGACAGGACAACTAATGAAAAACTGTTTTTT
-,TRBJ2-7,-,TRBV6-5,CASSYRGTPEQYF,TGTGCCAGCAGTTACCGGGGGACGCCCGAGCAGTACTTC
-,TRBJ1-5,-,TRBV15,CATSRDHSSQHF,TGTGCCACCAGCAGAGATCACTCGTCCCAGCATTTT
TRBD2,TRBJ2-3,-,TRBV5-1,CASSFGGFPDTQYF,TGCGCCAGCAGCTTCGGGGGGTTTCCAGATACGCAGTATTTT
-,TRBJ1-4,-,TRBV2,CASTRRGLGATNEKLFF,TGTGCCAGCACTAGGCGAGGGCTTGGGGCAACTAATGAAAAACTGTTTTTT
TRBD1,TRBJ2-5,-,TRBV29-1,CSASDRGETQYF,TGCAGCGCTTCGGACAGGGGAGAGACCCAGTACTTC
-,TRBJ2-5,-,TRBV9,CASSAGDPSSGTQYF,TGTGCCAGCAGCGCCGGGGATCCTTCTTCGGGGACCCAGTACTTC
-,TRBJ2-2,-,TRBV30,CAWAGLANTGELFF,TGTGCCTGGGCGGGACTCGCGAACACCGGGGAGCTGTTTTTT
TRBD2,TRBJ2-1,-,TRBV7-9,CASSQKHGRVPGAYNEQFF,TGTGCCAGCAGCCAGAAGCACGGGAGGGTGCCTGGGGCCTACAATGAGCAGTTCTTC
TRBD2,TRBJ2-7,-,TRBV27,CASSSGTSGAGREQYF,TGTGCCAGCAGTTCCGGGACTAGCGGGGCCGGTCGCGAGCAGTACTTC
TRBD1,TRBJ2-2,few,TRBV2,CASSAGGYTGELFF,TGTGCCAGCAGTGCAGGGGGATACACCGGGGAGCTGTTTTTT
TRBD2,TRBJ2-2,-,TRBV19,CASSKLRPTSGKTGELFF,TGTGCCAGTAGTAAGCTGAGGCCTACTAGCGGGAAGACCGGGGAGCTGTTTTTT
-,TRBJ2-3,-,TRBV11-3,CASSPAGTGADTQYF,TGTGCCAGCAGCCCGGCGGGAACAGGGGCAGATACGCAGTATTTT
TRBD2,TRBJ2-2,-,TRBV7-2,CASSFIAGGAGELFF,TGTGCCAGCAGCTTCATAGCGGGAGGGGCCGGGGAGCTGTTTTTT
-,TRBJ2-2,-,TRBV28,CASGSAGQGYTGELFF,TGTGCCAGCGGCTCTGCAGGGCAGGGGTATACCGGGGAGCTGTTTTTT
-,TRBJ2-1,-,TRBV28,CASSLGRDEQFF,TGTGCCAGCAGTTTGGGGCGTGATGAGCAGTTCTTC
TRBD1,TRBJ2-2,-,TRBV7-8,CASSPTGVNTGELFF,TGTGCCAGCAGCCCGACAGGGGTGAACACCGGGGAGCTGTTTTTT
TRBD1,TRBJ1-5,-,TRBV6-2/TRBV6-3,CASSSGQGRQQPQHF,TGTGCCAGCAGCTCCGGACAGGGGAGGCAGCAGCCCCAGCATTTT
-,TRBJ2-1,-,TRBV7-6,CASNAGETYNEQFF,TGTGCCAGCAACGCAGGGGAAACCTACAATGAGCAGTTCTTC
-,TRBJ2-3,-,TRBV4-3,CASSQGRELDTQYF,TGCGCCAGCAGCCAAGGGAGGGAGTTAGATACGCAGTATTTT
TRBD2,TRBJ2-7,once,TRBV19,CASSPGTSGSFKQYF,TGTGCCAGTAGTCCCGGGACTAGCGGGAGCTTCAAGCAGTACTTC
-,TRBJ1-2,-,TRBV2,CASRGDSYGYTF,TGTGCCAGCCGTGGCGACAGCTATGGCTACACCTTC
TRBD2,TRBJ2-1,-,TRBV5-5,CASSILGLAGDNEQFF,TGTGCCAGCAGCATTCTAGGACTAGCGGGAGATAATGAGCAGTTCTTC
TRBD2,TRBJ2-3,-,TRBV27,CASSPEREGSDTQYF,TGTGCCAGCAGTCCAGAGCGGGAGGGGTCGGATACGCAGTATTTT
-,TRBJ2-5,-,TRBV7-2,CASSPATQGQETQYF,TGTGCCAGCAGCCCCGCCACGCAGGGGCAAGAGACCCAGTACTTC
-,TRBJ1-3,-,TRBV3-1/TRBV3-2,CASSLRFGGGNTIYF,TGTGCCAGCAGCCTACGTTTCGGTGGTGGAAACACCATATATTTT
TRBD1,TRBJ1-2,-,TRBV5-6,CASSSQGAVYGYTF,TGTGCCAGCAGCTCTCAGGGGGCTGTCTATGGCTACACCTTC
TRBD2,TRBJ2-1,many,TRBV10-3,CAISRLAQNNEQFF,TGTGCCATCAGCCGACTAGCACAGAACAATGAGCAGTTCTTC
TRBD2,TRBJ2-7,-,TRBV20-1,CSASSGDEQYF,TGCAGTGCTTCGAGCGGGGACGAGCAGTACTTC
-,TRBJ2-4,-,TRBV29-1,CSVRQTLAKNIQYF,TGCAGCGTTCGTCAGACTCTAGCCAAAAACATTCAGTACTTC
-,TRBJ1-2,-,TRBV5-8,CASSLGSGGYTF,TGTGCCAGCAGCTTGGGATCGGGTGGCTACACCTTC
-,TRBJ1-5,-,TRBV4-3,CASSQDGGASNQPQHF,TGCGCCAGCAGCCAAGATGGCGGGGCCTCCAATCAGCCCCAGCATTTT
TRBD2,TRBJ2-4,-,TRBV29-1,CSVGLVAKNIQYF,TGCAGCGTCGGACTAGTAGCCAAAAACATTCAGTACTTC
-,TRBJ1-2,-,TRBV19,CASTPRAGYGYTF,TGTGCCAGTACGCCCAGGGCTGGCTATGGCTACACCTTC
TRBD1,TRBJ1-1,-,TRBV2,CASSEVEGGNTEAFF,TGTGCCAGCAGTGAAGTTGAAGGGGGCAACACTGAAGCTTTCTTT
TRBD1,TRBJ1-5,-,TRBV6-2/TRBV6-3,CASSGQGVNQPQHF,TGTGCCAGCAGCGGACAGGGGGTTAATCAGCCCCAGCATTTT
TRBD1,TRBJ2-2,-,TRBV6-5,CASSPGTANTGELFF,TGTGCCAGCAGTCCCGGGACAGCCAACACCGGGGAGCTGTTTTTT
-,TRBJ2-2,-,TRBV27,CASSSSRGTGELFF,TGTGCCAGCAGTTCCTCAAGGGGCACCGGGGAGCTGTTTTTT
-,TRBJ1-3,once,TRBV6-4,CASRTQVLSGNTIYF,TGTGCCAGCAGGACACAGGTCCTCTCTGGAAACACCATATATTTT
-,TRBJ1-5,-,TRBV19,CASSISNASPNQPQHF,TGTGCCAGTAGTATCTCCAACGCGAGCCCTAATCAGCCCCAGCATTTT
-,TRBJ1-5,-,TRBV5-4,CASSPSLGGNQPQHF,TGTGCCAGCAGCCCGAGTCTGGGGGGAAATCAGCCCCAGCATTTT
-,TRBJ1-1,-,TRBV19,CASSSGARGPEAFF,TGTGCCAGTAGTAGCGGGGCGCGTGGGCCTGAAGCTTTCTTT
TRBD2,TRBJ2-3,-,TRBV10-2,CASRGTSVDTQYF,TGCGCCAGCAGGGGGACTAGCGTAGATACGCAGTATTTT
TRBD2,TRBJ2-7,-,TRBV5-1,CASSLEWASGIDEQYF,TGCGCCAGCAGCTTGGAATGGGCTAGCGGGATCGACGAGCAGTACTTC
TRBD1,TRBJ1-5,once,TRBV7-9,CASSGSGTGGGQPQHF,TGTGCCAGCAGCGGATCCGGGACAGGGGGCGGTCAGCCCCAGCATTTT
-,TRBJ2-1,-,TRBV27,CASSLLAGPFGEQFF,TGTGCCAGCAGTTTACTCGCGGGCCCTTTCGGGGAGCAGTTCTTC
-,TRBJ1-6,-,TRBV12-3/TRBV12-4,CASSPSERSPLHF,TGTGCCAGCAGTCCCTCGGAGAGGTCACCCCTCCACTTT
-,TRBJ1-5,-,TRBV3-1/TRBV3-2,CASSQGSGGGNQPQHF,TGTGCCAGCAGCCAAGGTTCGGGGGGAGGCAATCAGCCCCAGCATTTT
TRBD2,TRBJ2-2,few,TRBV4-1,CASSQGAGGNTGELFF,TGCGCCAGCAGCCAGGGAGCGGGAGGGAACACCGGGGAGCTGTTTTTT
-,TRBJ2-7,-,TRBV28,CASSSLVNEQYF,TGTGCCAGCAGTTCACTAGTGAACGAGCAGTACTTC
-,TRBJ2-7,-,TRBV27,CASRGSGNSYEQYF,TGTGCCAGCAGGGGTAGCGGAAACTCCTACGAGCAGTACTTC
-,TRBJ2-7,-,TRBV19,CASSPTGTSSYEQYF,TGTGCCAGTAGTCCGACCGGGACTTCGTCCTACGAGCAGTACTTC
TRBD2,TRBJ2-2,-,TRBV19,CASSTSGGPQVTGELFF,TGTGCCAGTAGCACTAGCGGAGGCCCCCAGGTCACCGGGGAGCTGTTTTTT
-,TRBJ2-1,-,TRBV7-9,CASSPQDEQFF,TGTGCCAGCAGCCCCCAGGATGAGCAGTTCTTC
-,TRBJ2-1,-,TRBV7-9,CASSSGLSSYNEQFF,TGTGCCAGCAGTTCCGGACTCAGCTCCTACAATGAGCAGTTCTTC
-,TRBJ2-7,-,TRBV6-1,CASSEQGIVYEQYF,TGTGCCAGCAGTGAACAGGGGATAGTCTACGAGCAGTACTTC
-,TRBJ2-3,-,TRBV5-4,CASRRAGAKDTQYF,TGTGCCAGCAGGAGGGCGGGGGCGAAAGATACGCAGTATTTT